The rows below give T cell receptor beta chains drawn from one sample of a study of spatial heterogeneity in lung cancer. From the 5' RACE reads, TCRdb called clonotypes with MiXCR, one entry per CDR3 protein. Altogether tens of thousands of distinct CDR3 sequences are present, about 12% being singletons, with the ten largest covering roughly 4.2%. The sequences come from PBMCs, collected at surgery. These receptors originate from a male donor with early-stage non-small cell lung cancer. Each CDR3 is given with its conserved first and last residue. The D gene is left open where the match is weak. Rows give clone size only sometimes, using once, few, many, or a class for an expanded clone.

v_gene,d_gene,abundance,j_gene,CDR3aa,CDR3nt
TRBV7-8,-,few,TRBJ2-7,CASSPGQGSSYEQYF,TGTGCCAGCAGCCCCGGGCAGGGTAGCTCCTACGAGCAGTACTTC
TRBV6-6,-,few,TRBJ1-1,CAGHVTGAQGTEAFF,TGTGCCGGACACGTAACCGGGGCCCAGGGCACTGAAGCTTTCTTT
TRBV3-1,-,-,TRBJ1-5,CASSLQGHGQPQHF,TGTGCCAGCAGTCTTCAGGGGCATGGTCAGCCCCAGCATTTT
TRBV29-1,-,many,TRBJ1-1,CSGTALNTEAFF,TGCAGCGGGACAGCCTTGAACACTGAAGCTTTCTTT
TRBV7-9,TRBD1,-,TRBJ2-7,CASSLGDRGLSYEQYF,TGTGCCAGCAGCTTAGGAGACAGGGGGCTATCCTACGAGCAGTACTTC
TRBV29-1,TRBD1,few,TRBJ1-1,CSGGTGVNTEAFF,TGCAGCGGGGGGACAGGGGTTAACACTGAAGCTTTCTTT
TRBV12-3/TRBV12-4,-,many,TRBJ2-5,CASSNNRGFQETQYF,TGTGCCAGCAGCAACAACCGGGGCTTCCAAGAGACCCAGTACTTC
TRBV7-9,TRBD1,few,TRBJ2-2,CASSLDTGGTGELFF,TGTGCCAGCAGCTTAGACACAGGGGGCACCGGGGAGCTGTTTTTT
TRBV12-3/TRBV12-4,-,once,TRBJ2-3,CASSLSGEGDTQYF,TGTGCCAGCAGTCTATCAGGGGAGGGCGATACGCAGTATTTT
TRBV10-3,TRBD1,many,TRBJ2-7,CAISEWDRDFNEQYF,TGTGCCATCAGTGAGTGGGACAGGGACTTTAACGAGCAGTACTTC
TRBV7-8,TRBD1,few,TRBJ1-1,CASSYRRDSKDTEAFF,TGTGCCAGCAGCTACCGTCGGGACAGTAAAGACACTGAAGCTTTCTTT
TRBV5-1,TRBD2,-,TRBJ2-3,CASSLLGRTTDTQYF,TGCGCCAGCAGCTTGCTCGGGAGGACCACAGATACGCAGTATTTT
TRBV18,-,-,TRBJ1-1,CASSPPNRVSNTEAFF,TGTGCCAGCTCACCTCCTAACAGGGTTAGTAACACTGAAGCTTTCTTT
TRBV29-1,TRBD1,-,TRBJ2-5,CSVTGGEETQYF,TGCAGCGTTACAGGGGGCGAAGAGACCCAGTACTTC
TRBV6-1,-,many,TRBJ1-2,CASSVVSNYGYTF,TGTGCCAGCAGTGTGGTCAGTAACTATGGCTACACCTTC
TRBV13,TRBD1,-,TRBJ2-6,CASSAESDRYSGANVLTF,TGTGCCAGCAGCGCGGAGTCGGACAGGTATTCTGGGGCCAACGTCCTGACTTTC
TRBV7-3,-,few,TRBJ2-5,CASSLEPPGLQETQYF,TGTGCCAGCAGCTTAGAGCCCCCGGGCCTCCAAGAGACCCAGTACTTC
TRBV5-1,-,many,TRBJ2-3,CASSLAWRESTDTQYF,TGCGCCAGCAGCTTGGCTTGGCGGGAAAGCACAGATACGCAGTATTTT
TRBV11-2,-,-,TRBJ1-6,CASSLVQDVSYNSPLHF,TGTGCCAGCAGCTTAGTACAGGATGTCTCCTATAATTCACCCCTCCACTTT
TRBV12-3/TRBV12-4,-,few,TRBJ1-5,CASSFRDGSNQPQHF,TGTGCCAGCAGTTTCCGGGACGGTAGCAATCAGCCCCAGCATTTT
TRBV11-2,TRBD2,-,TRBJ2-1,CASRQGLAGGNEQFF,TGTGCCAGCAGACAAGGACTAGCGGGAGGGAATGAGCAGTTCTTC
TRBV20-1,-,few,TRBJ2-1,CSARDEGYEQFF,TGCAGTGCTAGAGATGAGGGGTATGAGCAGTTCTTC
TRBV11-2,TRBD2,few,TRBJ2-1,CASRRDRRGIDEQFF,TGTGCCAGCAGAAGGGACCGGCGGGGGATCGATGAGCAGTTCTTC
TRBV25-1,-,many,TRBJ2-3,CASSDRAYTDTQYF,TGTGCCAGCAGTGACAGGGCGTACACAGATACGCAGTATTTT
TRBV7-3,-,-,TRBJ1-1,CASSPGAQNTEAFF,TGTGCCAGCAGCCCAGGGGCCCAGAACACTGAAGCTTTCTTT
TRBV6-1,TRBD2,-,TRBJ2-1,CASLLGTSTDEQFF,TGTGCCAGTCTCCTCGGGACTAGCACGGATGAGCAGTTCTTC
TRBV30,-,few,TRBJ2-3,CAWSWDSTDTQYF,TGTGCCTGGAGCTGGGACTCCACAGATACGCAGTATTTT
TRBV2,TRBD2,-,TRBJ2-1,CASRILAGPYNEQFF,TGTGCCAGCAGGATTCTAGCGGGCCCATACAATGAGCAGTTCTTC
TRBV29-1,-,few,TRBJ1-2,CSVDPEDGSPTRSGYTF,TGCAGCGTTGACCCAGAGGACGGTTCCCCAACGCGTAGCGGCTACACCTTC
TRBV30,-,-,TRBJ2-5,CAWSVGGAGETQYF,TGTGCCTGGAGTGTAGGAGGGGCTGGGGAGACCCAGTACTTC
TRBV6-1,TRBD1,few,TRBJ2-5,CASSSGQGAPETQYF,TGTGCCAGCAGTTCGGGACAGGGGGCTCCCGAGACCCAGTACTTC
TRBV6-2/TRBV6-3,-,many,TRBJ2-5,CASSYGPPKETQYF,TGTGCCAGCAGTTACGGCCCTCCAAAGGAGACCCAGTACTTC
TRBV7-9,-,-,TRBJ2-3,CASSYLSVSTDTQYF,TGTGCCAGCAGCTATCTGAGCGTTAGCACAGATACGCAGTATTTT
TRBV15,-,-,TRBJ2-2,CATSLMNTGELFF,TGTGCCACCTCCCTAATGAACACCGGGGAGCTGTTTTTT
TRBV18,TRBD2,-,TRBJ2-3,CASSPLVSGGDADTQYF,TGTGCCAGCTCACCACTTGTCTCCGGGGGGGACGCCGATACGCAGTATTTT
TRBV10-2,TRBD1,few,TRBJ1-1,CASSLGQGSPFF,TGCGCCAGCAGCCTTGGACAGGGGAGCCCTTTCTTT
TRBV2,-,few,TRBJ1-1,CASSDNVILGTEAFF,TGTGCCAGCAGTGATAATGTCATCCTAGGCACTGAAGCTTTCTTT
TRBV29-1,-,few,TRBJ2-1,CSVEGGDNEQFF,TGCAGCGTTGAGGGGGGTGACAATGAGCAGTTCTTC
TRBV7-2,-,few,TRBJ1-4,CASSPSYDEKLFF,TGTGCCAGCAGCCCCAGCTACGATGAAAAACTGTTTTTT
TRBV5-1,TRBD2,few,TRBJ2-5,CASSPPPGGKQETQYF,TGCGCCAGCAGCCCCCCCCCGGGGGGGAAACAAGAGACCCAGTACTTC